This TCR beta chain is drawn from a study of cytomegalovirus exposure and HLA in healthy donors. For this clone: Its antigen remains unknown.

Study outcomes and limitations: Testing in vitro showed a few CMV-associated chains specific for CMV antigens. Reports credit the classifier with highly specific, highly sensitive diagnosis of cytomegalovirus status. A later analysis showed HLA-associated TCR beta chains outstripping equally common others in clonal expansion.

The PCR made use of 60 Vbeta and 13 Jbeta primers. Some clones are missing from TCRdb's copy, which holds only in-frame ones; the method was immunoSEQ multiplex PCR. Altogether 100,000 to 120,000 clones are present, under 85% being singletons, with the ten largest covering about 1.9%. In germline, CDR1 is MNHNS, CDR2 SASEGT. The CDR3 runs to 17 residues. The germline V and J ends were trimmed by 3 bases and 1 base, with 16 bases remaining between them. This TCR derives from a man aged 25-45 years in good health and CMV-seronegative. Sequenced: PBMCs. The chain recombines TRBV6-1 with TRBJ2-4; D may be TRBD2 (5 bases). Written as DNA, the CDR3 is TGTGCCAGCAGTGACGTCCTTGTTGGCGGGGCCAAAAACATTCAGTACTTC. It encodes CASSDVLVGGAKNIQYF.